These 8 T cell receptor beta chains originate from one sample sequenced in a study of blood T cell repertoires in COVID-19. Measured with immunoSEQ multiplex PCR; TCRdb has only the in-frame clones, and not every one. This table has about 190,000 clones, 70% to 85% appearing once. The sequencing input was peripheral blood. The receptors were gathered from a man in his forties or fifties who had recovered from COVID-19.

This clone has a handful of counts. The chain has TRBV19 and TRBJ1-2, with 11 bases matching TRBD1. V lost 5 bases to trimming and J lost 1 base; unmatched junction nucleotides: 6. Germline assignment: CDR1 LNHDA and CDR2 SQIVND (reference sequence). The CDR3 has 16 residues. The CDR3 DNA reads TGTGCCAGTAGTGGGGGACAGGGGGAGAGTAACTATGGCTACACCTTC. It yields the protein CASSGGQGESNYGYTF.

This chain joins TRBV14 and TRBJ2-7; tentatively, D is TRBD1 (5 bases). Trimming shortened V by 2 bases and J by 7 bases, and 18 bases separated the two germline ends. CDR1 and CDR2 from the germline V gene are SGHDN and FVKESK. This CDR3 region has 15 residues. CDR3 protein: CASSQWPDTTKEQYF. The CDR3, as DNA: TGTGCCAGCAGCCAATGGCCGGACACCACTAAGGAGCAGTACTTC.

The chain recombines TRBV24-1 with TRBJ2-5; a possible D gene is TRBD1 (5 bases). The CDR3 covers 16 residues. The germline V gene has CDR1 KGHDR and CDR2 SFDVKD. The V gene lost 5 bases and the J gene lost 2 bases, with 17 bases spanning the gap. The CDR3 sequence: CATSALGPLGQETQYF. The DNA of the CDR3 is TGTGCCACCAGTGCCTTGGGGCCTTTAGGGCAAGAGACCCAGTACTTC.

The V call is TRBV7-2, the J call TRBJ2-7; TRBD2 matches 10 bases. V shed 1 base and J 12 bases; nucleotides not matched to a gene: 12. The germline gives CDR1 SGHTA, CDR2 FQGNSA. This CDR3 region has 15 residues. CDR3 DNA sequence: TGTGCCAGCAGCTTAGACCCTAGCGGGAGAAGGTGGGCGTACTTC. It codes for CASSLDPSGRRWAYF.

The chain combines TRBV7-2 with TRBJ2-6; D unresolved. V lost 1 base, J lost 0 bases, and 4 bases lay in between. The CDR3 covers 15 residues. Per germline, CDR1 SGHTA and CDR2 FQGNSA. The chain's CDR3 is CASSLVSSGANVLTF. The CDR3 DNA is TGTGCCAGCAGCTTAGTGAGCTCTGGGGCCAACGTCCTGACTTTC.

The V and J genes are TRBV30 and TRBJ1-1; D is uncertain. Germline V gene data show CDR1 as GTSNPN and CDR2 as SVGIG (reference sequence). Trimming pared 4 bases from V and 3 bases from J, leaving 12 bases between. The CDR3 is 13 amino acids. The CDR3 spells CAWKRSQYTEAFF. The CDR3 DNA sequence: TGTGCCTGGAAGCGGAGCCAATACACTGAAGCTTTCTTT. The entire variable domain, with the rest obtained from reference TRBV30 and TRBJ1-1, is as follows: SQTIHQWPATLVQPVGSPLSLECTVEGTSNPNLYWYRQAAGRGLQLLFYSVGIGQISSEVPQNLSASRPQDRQFILSSKKLLLSDSGFYLCAWKRSQYTEAFFGQGTRLTVV.

The rearrangement uses TRBV5-4 and TRBJ2-3; the D gene is possibly TRBD2 (6 bases). This CDR3 has 15 amino acids. CDR1 and CDR2 from the germline V gene are SGHNT and YYREEE (reference sequence). The V gene lost 1 base and the J gene lost 4 bases, with 13 bases spanning the gap. The chain's CDR3 is CASSLNPAGADTQYF. DNA for the CDR3: TGTGCCAGCAGCTTGAACCCAGCGGGCGCAGATACGCAGTATTTT.

This CDR3 is CASSPEIGRRYGYTF. Written as DNA, the CDR3 is TGTGCCAGCTCACCAGAGATAGGGAGGAGATATGGCTACACCTTC. The rearrangement links TRBV18 to TRBJ1-2, with D unresolved. Per germline, CDR1 KGHSH and CDR2 LQKENI. The CDR3 runs to 15 residues. The V and J ends lost 2 bases and 5 bases respectively, with 15 bases between them.